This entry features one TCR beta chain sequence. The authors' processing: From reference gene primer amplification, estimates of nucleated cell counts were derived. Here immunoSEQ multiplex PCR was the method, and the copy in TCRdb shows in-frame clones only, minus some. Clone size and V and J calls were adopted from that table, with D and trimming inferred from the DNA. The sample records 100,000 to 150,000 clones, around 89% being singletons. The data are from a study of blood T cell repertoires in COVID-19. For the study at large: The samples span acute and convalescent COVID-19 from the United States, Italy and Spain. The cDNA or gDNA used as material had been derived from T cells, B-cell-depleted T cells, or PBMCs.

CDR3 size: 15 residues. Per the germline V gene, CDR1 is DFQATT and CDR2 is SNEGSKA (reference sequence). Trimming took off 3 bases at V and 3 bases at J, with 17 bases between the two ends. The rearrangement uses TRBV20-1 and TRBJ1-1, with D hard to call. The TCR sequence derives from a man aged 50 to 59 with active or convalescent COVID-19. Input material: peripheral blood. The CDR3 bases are TGCAGTGCTAGTGCCAGGAGGTTGGTGGACACTGAAGCTTTCTTT. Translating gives CSASARRLVDTEAFF.